This is a list of T cell receptor beta chains from one sample in a study of CD8 T cells in Susac syndrome. In TCRdb, the immunoSEQ multiplex PCR reads were re-called with MiXCR into one record per CDR3 protein. The data show about 80,000 distinct CDR3 sequences, 95% to 97% seen once. Sequencing used CD8+ T cells from PBMCs. These receptors were taken from a human donor with Susac syndrome. Both conserved end residues are part of each CDR3. The order of the fields is clone size, V gene, CDR3 length, D gene, J gene, CDR3 protein, CDR3 DNA. The D gene is left open where the match is weak. Expanded clones are given a class, and other clones once, few, many or no size at all.

size: NA
V: TRBV9
length: 15
D: TRBD2
J: TRBJ2-1
CDR3: CASSVDGRLYNEQFF
DNA: TGTGCCAGCAGCGTAGACGGGAGGCTATACAATGAGCAGTTCTTC

size: NA
V: TRBV12-3/TRBV12-4
length: 13
D: NA
J: TRBJ2-5
CDR3: CASSLFRSGTQYF
DNA: TGTGCCAGCAGTCTTTTCCGTTCGGGGACCCAGTACTTC

size: NA
V: TRBV30
length: 13
D: NA
J: TRBJ2-2
CDR3: CAWSLPHLGELFF
DNA: TGTGCCTGGAGTCTTCCTCATTTGGGGGAGCTGTTTTTT

size: few
V: TRBV29-1
length: 12
D: NA
J: TRBJ2-7
CDR3: CSVGMVPYEQYF
DNA: TGCAGCGTTGGGATGGTTCCCTACGAGCAGTACTTC

size: NA
V: TRBV6-2/TRBV6-3
length: 11
D: NA
J: TRBJ2-5
CDR3: CASSYQETQYF
DNA: TGTGCCAGCAGTTACCAAGAGACCCAGTACTTC

size: once
V: TRBV29-1
length: 13
D: NA
J: TRBJ2-7
CDR3: CSVEVGQTYEQYF
DNA: TGCAGCGTTGAAGTTGGACAGACCTACGAGCAGTACTTC

size: NA
V: TRBV30
length: 12
D: NA
J: TRBJ1-2
CDR3: CAWSEGGGGYTF
DNA: TGTGCCTGGAGTGAGGGTGGTGGGGGCTACACCTTC

size: NA
V: TRBV29-1
length: 12
D: NA
J: TRBJ2-1
CDR3: CSVESQGNEQFF
DNA: TGCAGCGTTGAGAGCCAGGGCAATGAGCAGTTCTTC

size: NA
V: TRBV12-3/TRBV12-4
length: 14
D: NA
J: TRBJ1-1
CDR3: CASSLTQGYTEAFF
DNA: TGTGCCAGCAGCCTGACACAAGGGTACACTGAAGCTTTCTTT

size: NA
V: TRBV11-1
length: 18
D: NA
J: TRBJ1-1
CDR3: CASSLEVTEGDMNTEAFF
DNA: TGTGCCAGCAGCTTAGAAGTTACGGAGGGAGATATGAACACTGAAGCTTTCTTT

size: NA
V: TRBV20-1
length: 16
D: NA
J: TRBJ2-1
CDR3: CSARGLATAADNEQFF
DNA: TGCAGTGCTAGAGGCCTAGCCACGGCGGCCGACAATGAGCAGTTCTTC

size: NA
V: TRBV28
length: 15
D: NA
J: TRBJ1-2
CDR3: CASSSQGLGRYGYTF
DNA: TGTGCCAGCAGTTCCCAGGGCCTTGGGCGGTATGGCTACACCTTC

size: NA
V: TRBV29-1
length: 14
D: NA
J: TRBJ1-2
CDR3: CSVEVGAGSSGYTF
DNA: TGCAGCGTTGAAGTGGGGGCGGGAAGTAGCGGCTACACCTTC

size: NA
V: TRBV29-1
length: 10
D: NA
J: TRBJ1-1
CDR3: CSVGSALAFF
DNA: TGCAGCGTTGGGTCCGCACTGGCTTTCTTT

size: NA
V: TRBV5-6
length: 15
D: NA
J: TRBJ2-6
CDR3: CASSLWGGGANVLTF
DNA: TGTGCCAGCAGCTTGTGGGGCGGCGGGGCCAACGTCCTGACTTTC

size: NA
V: TRBV7-9
length: 16
D: TRBD2
J: TRBJ2-7
CDR3: CASSAPGTSGSYEQYF
DNA: TGTGCCAGCAGCGCGCCCGGGACTAGCGGGAGCTACGAGCAGTACTTC

size: NA
V: TRBV24-1
length: 13
D: NA
J: TRBJ2-5
CDR3: CATSDARVWAQYF
DNA: TGTGCCACCAGTGATGCCAGGGTTTGGGCCCAGTACTTC